The clone carrying this TCR beta chain was detected ten times or more. This sample is part of a study of kidney transplant recipient with SARS-CoV-2 infection. TCRdb re-called the reads with MiXCR, one entry per CDR3 protein. This table holds roughly 250,000 distinct CDR3 sequences, 29% found once. V lost 6 bases, J lost 2 bases, and 6 bases stayed unmatched. Looked up from germline, CDR1 is MDHEN and CDR2 is SYDVKM. The CDR3 is made up of 15 amino acids. This TCR came from a young adult male patient who had COVID-19 and was a kidney transplant recipient. Some T cells may have originated in the graft donor. This material consisted of a blood sample, taken at baseline and on roughly day 110 from a kidney transplant recipient. This chain links TRBV28 with TRBJ1-1, with 10 bases that match TRBD1. The CDR3 spells CASRPMTGGNTEAFF. The CDR3 bases are TGTGCCAGCAGGCCGATGACAGGGGGCAACACTGAAGCTTTCTTT. Supplemented by reference TRBV28 and TRBJ1-1, the full variable domain reads DVKVTQSSRYLVKRTGEKVFLECVQDMDHENMFWYRQDPGLGLRLIYFSYDVKMKEKGDIPEGYSVSREKKERFSLILESASTNQTSMYLCASRPMTGGNTEAFFGQGTRLTVV.